These 30 T cell receptor beta chains came from one sample sequenced in a study of T cells after yellow fever vaccination. Using its own MiXCR run on the 5' RACE reads, TCRdb lists one record per CDR3 protein. Of 300,000 to 400,000 distinct CDR3 sequences listed, 4% were seen once; the top ten hold 20% to 25%. The sequenced sample was PBMCs, obtained 5 days after the yellow fever booster vaccination. These receptors originate from a man aged 18 to 29 who received the YFV17D yellow fever vaccine.

This clonotype has only a few counts. V usage is TRBV6-5 and J usage is TRBJ1-1, with TRBD1 as a possible D gene (6 bases). V gave up 2 bases and J gave up 1 base, with 11 bases separating them. Germline CDR1 is MNHEY and CDR2 is SVGAGI. CDR3 length: 15 amino acids. This CDR3 reads CASSYGGAGNTEAFF. As DNA, the CDR3 is TGTGCCAGCAGTTACGGGGGGGCAGGGAACACTGAAGCTTTCTTT.

The table lists this clonotype with a few counts. V is TRBV7-9 and J is TRBJ1-4; no clear D gene. Per germline, CDR1 SEHNR and CDR2 FQNEAQ (reference sequence). V was trimmed by 1 base and J by 4 bases, leaving 7 bases between them. CDR3 length: 14 residues. The CDR3 nucleotides are TGTGCCAGCAGCTTAGAGGGCTTTAATGAAAAACTGTTTTTT. Translating gives CASSLEGFNEKLFF. Drawing the rest from reference TRBV7-9 and TRBJ1-4, the complete variable domain is DTGVSQNPRHKITKRGQNVTFRCDPISEHNRLYWYRQTLGQGPEFLTYFQNEAQLEKSRLLSDRFSAERPKGSFSTLEIQRTEQGDSAMYLCASSLEGFNEKLFFGSGTQLSVL.

V gene TRBV5-6 combines with J gene TRBJ1-6, with 9 nucleotides matching TRBD1. CDR1 and CDR2 from the germline V gene are SGHDT and YYEEEE. CDR3 length: 14 amino acids. J lost 9 bases, V lost 2 bases, and 3 bases had no gene match. The CDR3 reads CASSLGQGISPLHF. In DNA form, the CDR3 reads TGTGCCAGCAGCTTAGGACAGGGGATTTCACCCCTCCACTTT.

This clonotype was found many times. The genes are TRBV5-1 and TRBJ2-3; tentatively, D is TRBD1 (6 bases). Germline V CDR1 and CDR2: SGHRS, YFSETQ. This CDR3 comprises 12 residues. V shed 5 bases and J shed 5 bases, with 9 bases lying between them. The CDR3 DNA sequence: TGCGCCAGCAGTTCACAGGGAGATACGCAGTATTTT. Residues: CASSSQGDTQYF.

The table lists this clonotype with a few counts. The chain uses TRBV7-2 and TRBJ2-5; D not certain. The CDR3 is made up of 13 amino acids. The V gene lost 5 bases and the J gene lost 3 bases, with 10 bases spanning the gap. Germline V gene data show CDR1 as SGHTA and CDR2 as FQGNSA. CDR3 amino acids: CASSLSPKETQYF. The CDR3 DNA follows: TGTGCCAGCAGCCTAAGCCCTAAAGAGACCCAGTACTTC.

This clonotype was counted between two and nine times. J is TRBJ2-3 and V is TRBV4-3, with TRBD2 identical over 12 bases. The germline gives CDR1 LGHNA, CDR2 YSLEER. This CDR3 is 19 amino acids long. The J segment lost 6 bases and the V segment lost 3 bases, leaving 16 bases of the junction unmatched. The CDR3 DNA reads TGCGCCAGCAGCCATATCGCTGAGACTAGCGGGGGATACACGGATACGCAGTATTTT. This codes for CASSHIAETSGGYTDTQYF.

This clonotype appeared a few times. The gene calls are TRBV9 and TRBJ1-1; D is uncertain. In germline, CDR1 is SGDLS, CDR2 YYNGEE. CDR3 length: 14 amino acids. Trimming shortened V by 4 bases and J by 7 bases, and 17 bases separated the two germline ends. The CDR3 region has the DNA TGTGCCAGCAGCCTATGGGGTACTGGCAGTGAAGCTTTCTTT. Translating gives CASSLWGTGSEAFF.

This clonotype was counted many times. The J gene is TRBJ2-2, the V gene TRBV11-3, with D tentatively TRBD2 (5 bases). The germline V gene encodes CDR1 SGHNT and CDR2 YENEEA. Trimming stripped 5 bases from V and 1 base from J, with 14 bases between. This CDR3 region has 16 residues. CDR3 in DNA: TGTGCCAGCAGCCCACCCAACCGGGGGAACACCGGGGAGCTGTTTTTT. Its translation is CASSPPNRGNTGELFF. Variable domain in full (rest from reference TRBV11-3 and TRBJ2-2): EAGVVQSPRYKIIEKKQPVAFWCNPISGHNTLYWYLQNLGQGPELLIRYENEEAVDDSQLPKDRFSAERLKGVDSTLKIQPAELGDSAVYLCASSPPNRGNTGELFFGEGSRLTVL.

This clonotype was counted only a few times. This sequence joins TRBV5-1 and TRBJ2-2, with D perhaps matching TRBD1 (6 bases). There are 15 residues in the CDR3. Germline lookup yields CDR1 SGHRS and CDR2 YFSETQ. V was trimmed by 4 bases and J by 6 bases, leaving 16 bases between them. The CDR3 sequence is CASSQGHGPPGELFF. DNA for the CDR3: TGCGCCAGCAGCCAGGGACATGGGCCCCCCGGGGAGCTGTTTTTT.

This clonotype counts as medium-sized. The genes are TRBV5-8 and TRBJ1-2; tentative D call: TRBD1 (5 bases). This CDR3 contains 13 residues. The ends were cut back, 1 base at V and 8 bases at J, with 12 bases in the middle. Looked up from germline, CDR1 is SGHTS and CDR2 is YDEGEE. For the CDR3, the DNA is TGTGCCAGCAGCTTGTACGCAGGGCCAGGCTACACCTTC. Amino acid sequence: CASSLYAGPGYTF.

This clonotype turned up a few times. The CDR3 here is CATGQGLYEQYV. CDR3 DNA: TGTGCCACCGGACAGGGGCTCTACGAGCAGTACGTC. The chain joins TRBV10-3 to TRBJ2-7; 9 positions match TRBD1. In germline, CDR1 is ENHRY, CDR2 SYGVKD. V trimming: 10 bases; J trimming: 3 bases; junction bases outside the gene matches: 4. CDR3 length equals 12 residues.

This clonotype appeared many times. The chain recombines TRBV6-5 with TRBJ2-5; 7 positions match TRBD1. This CDR3 spans 17 amino acids. The germline gives CDR1 MNHEY, CDR2 SVGAGI. V gave up 0 bases and J gave up 5 bases; unmatched junction bases: 12. Here the CDR3 reads CASSYSFRTGPGETQYF. The CDR3 nucleotides are TGTGCCAGCAGTTACTCTTTTAGGACAGGCCCAGGGGAGACCCAGTACTTC.

Only a few counts were recorded for this clonotype. The chain joins TRBV5-1 to TRBJ1-2; no firm D call. CDR1 and CDR2 from the germline V gene are SGHRS and YFSETQ. The V and J ends lost 7 bases and 6 bases respectively, with 16 bases between them. This CDR3 region has 13 residues. The CDR3: CASSEGKDHGYTF. The CDR3 nucleotides read TGCGCCAGCTCCGAGGGTAAGGATCATGGCTACACCTTC.

There are a few counts of this clonotype. The J gene is TRBJ2-3, the V gene TRBV29-1, with D tentatively TRBD2 (5 bases). Germline CDR1 is SQVTM and CDR2 is ANQGSEA. Trimming left V 6 bases short and J 0 bases short, with 13 bases between. This CDR3 is 14 amino acids long. CDR3 in amino acids: CSVGAVASTDTQYF. CDR3 DNA sequence: TGCAGCGTGGGAGCGGTTGCTAGCACAGATACGCAGTATTTT.

V gene TRBV9 combines with J gene TRBJ2-5; 11 bases are shared with TRBD2. V dropped 4 bases and J dropped 3; count of bases not matched to a gene: 8. The germline CDR1 and CDR2 sequences are SGDLS and YYNGEE. The CDR3 is 16 residues long. The CDR3 spells CASSLTTSGGKETQYF. CDR3 in DNA: TGTGCCAGCAGCCTTACAACTAGCGGGGGAAAAGAGACCCAGTACTTC.

This clonotype was observed at least ten times. The chain recombines TRBV7-8 with TRBJ2-1; 11 positions match TRBD2. This CDR3 has 15 amino acids. Trimming cost V 5 bases and J 8 bases; bases outside gene matches: 8. The V gene's germline CDR1 is SGHVS and CDR2 FQNEAQ. In nucleotides, the CDR3 is TGTGCCAGCAGCCCAACCGGGACTAGCGGATATGAGCAGTTCTTC. It encodes CASSPTGTSGYEQFF. The whole variable domain, filled in from reference TRBV7-8 and TRBJ2-1, reads GAGVSQSPRYKVAKRGQDVALRCDPISGHVSLFWYQQALGQGPEFLTYFQNEAQLDKSGLPSDRFFAERPEGSVSTLKIQRTQQEDSAVYLCASSPTGTSGYEQFFGPGTRLTVL.

This clonotype was recorded at least ten times. The chain carries TRBV4-1 and TRBJ1-2; weak D call: TRBD1 (5 bases). With 1 base removed from V and 2 bases from J, the gap between germline ends came to 23 bases. The germline CDR1 and CDR2 sequences are MGHRA and YSYEKL. CDR3 length equals 19 residues. CDR3 in amino acids: CASSQVRSRRGRGNYGYTF. For the CDR3, the DNA is TGCGCCAGCAGCCAAGTACGTTCTAGGAGGGGAAGAGGGAACTATGGCTACACCTTC.

Ten or more counts support this clonotype. The chain has TRBV7-2 and TRBJ2-1; 8 positions match TRBD2. Germline CDR1 and CDR2: SGHTA and FQGNSA. V lost 4 bases, J lost 5 bases, and 7 bases stayed unmatched. The CDR3 covers 15 residues. For the CDR3, the DNA is TGTGCCAGCAGCTGGGATAGCGGGACTGACAATGAGCAGTTCTTC. Translation: CASSWDSGTDNEQFF.

The chain carries TRBV5-1 and TRBJ2-3; TRBD1 is a possible D gene (6 bases). With 4 bases removed from V and 2 bases from J, the gap between germline ends came to 14 bases. CDR1 is SGHRS and CDR2 is YFSETQ in the germline V gene. The CDR3 contains 15 residues. The CDR3 nucleotides are TGCGCCAGCAGCCAGGACAGCTGGTCCACAGATACGCAGTATTTT. Its protein product is CASSQDSWSTDTQYF.

There are a few counts of this clonotype. The chain couples TRBV4-3 to TRBJ1-4; D call uncertain. CDR1 is LGHNA and CDR2 is YSLEER in the germline V gene. This CDR3 contains 15 residues. Deletions cut 1 base from V and 4 bases from J, with 10 bases between. The CDR3 DNA follows: TGCGCCAGCAGCCAAGGATACCAGTATAATGAAAAACTGTTTTTT. Amino acids: CASSQGYQYNEKLFF.

The sample holds a few counts of this clonotype. The chain combines TRBV2 with TRBJ1-5; unclear D gene. Trimming took 5 bases from V and 7 from J, leaving 15 bases between them. The CDR3 loop spans 14 amino acids. Germline lookup yields CDR1 SNHLY and CDR2 FYNNEI. DNA of the CDR3: TGTGCCAGCAGTCCGACAAGGGTGAACCAGCCCCAGCATTTT. Translation gives CASSPTRVNQPQHF.

A few counts support this clonotype. The chain couples TRBV11-2 to TRBJ2-5, with TRBD1 matching 8 bases. V gave up 6 bases and J gave up 5 bases; unmatched junction bases: 5. The CDR3 spans 13 residues. CDR1 and CDR2 (germline): SGHAT, FQNNGV. The CDR3 DNA sequence: TGTGCCAGCAGAAGGACAGGGAACGAGACCCAGTACTTC. Protein sequence: CASRRTGNETQYF.

This clonotype was counted ten times or more. Here the CDR3 DNA reads TGTGCCAGCTCACCACGTTGGGAACGGTTTGAAGCTTTCTTT. It encodes CASSPRWERFEAFF. The chain employs TRBV18 and TRBJ1-1; D ambiguous. Trimming left V 1 base short and J 7 bases short, with 13 bases between. This CDR3 comprises 14 residues. Germline CDR1 and CDR2: KGHSH and LQKENI. Supplemented by reference TRBV18 and TRBJ1-1, the full variable domain reads NAGVMQNPRHLVRRRGQEARLRCSPMKGHSHVYWYRQLPEEGLKFMVYLQKENIIDESGMPKERFSAEFPKEGPSILRIQQVVRGDSAAYFCASSPRWERFEAFFGQGTRLTVV.

This clonotype was seen only a few times. V and J are TRBV6-2 or TRBV6-3 and TRBJ2-3; the match to TRBD2 covers 9 bases. The J segment lost 0 bases and the V segment lost 0 bases, leaving 1 base of the junction unmatched. CDR1 and CDR2 from the germline V gene are MNHEY and SVGEGT. This CDR3 comprises 16 residues. Written as DNA, the CDR3 is TGTGCCAGCAGTTACTCGGCGGGGGGGAGCACAGATACGCAGTATTTT. Encoded protein: CASSYSAGGSTDTQYF.

CDR3 nucleotides: TGTGCCAGTAGGTCTCAGGGGTTCGAGCAGTACTTC. Translation gives CASRSQGFEQYF. The chain combines TRBV19 with TRBJ2-7, with D possibly TRBD1 on 6 matching bases. CDR3 length equals 12 residues. Germline loops: CDR1 LNHDA, CDR2 SQIVND (reference sequence). With 6 bases removed from V and 6 bases from J, the gap between germline ends came to 12 bases.

This clonotype has ten or more counts. The chain couples TRBV30 to TRBJ2-1, with D possibly matching TRBD1 (6 bases). Germline-derived CDR1 and CDR2 are GTSNPN and SVGIG (reference sequence). The CDR3 loop spans 13 amino acids. Trimming removed 5 bases from V and 4 bases from J, with 12 bases in between. For the CDR3, the DNA is TGTGCCTGGCAACAGGGAGAATACAATGAGCAGTTCTTC. Encoded protein: CAWQQGEYNEQFF.

This clonotype has more than one count but fewer than ten. This sequence joins TRBV9 and TRBJ1-6; D is perhaps TRBD1 (5 bases). Trimming removed 2 bases at V and 0 bases at J, with 12 bases between. Germline CDR1 SGDLS, CDR2 YYNGEE. CDR3 length: 17 amino acids. CDR3 residues: CASSVLAGVSYNSPLHF. In DNA form, the CDR3 reads TGTGCCAGCAGCGTTCTCGCGGGGGTCTCCTATAATTCACCCCTCCACTTT.

This chain uses TRBV19 with TRBJ1-2; TRBD1 is a possible D gene (5 bases). V lost 5 bases and J lost 0, with 10 bases in between. Germline CDR1 and CDR2: LNHDA and SQIVND (reference sequence). There are 14 residues in the CDR3. CDR3 sequence: CASSAGPANYGYTF. In DNA, the CDR3 is TGTGCCAGTAGTGCGGGGCCAGCTAACTATGGCTACACCTTC.

CDR3 residues: CASSFRGAGETQYF. The CDR3 nucleotides read TGTGCCAGCAGCTTTCGGGGGGCGGGGGAGACCCAGTACTTC. The chain links TRBV7-8 to TRBJ2-5; maybe TRBD2 (7 bases). This CDR3 has 14 amino acids. V was cut by 3 bases and J by 5 bases, with 13 bases left in between. CDR1 and CDR2 (germline): SGHVS, FQNEAQ.

This clonotype was seen more than once but under ten times. This rearrangement joins TRBV6-5 to TRBJ1-2; TRBD1 matches at 7 bases. Germline V gene lookup returns CDR1 MNHEY and CDR2 SVGAGI. V trimming: 1 base; J trimming: 4 bases; junction bases outside the gene matches: 9. The CDR3 has 16 residues. CDR3 in DNA: TGTGCCAGCAGTTACTTATGGGAGGGGGACAGCTATGGCTACACCTTC. It specifies CASSYLWEGDSYGYTF.